This is a list of T cell receptor beta chains from one sample in a study of T cell responses to AZD1222 COVID-19 vaccine. Clones were read by immunoSEQ multiplex PCR, and TCRdb kept only the in-frame ones, dropping some. The sample shows around 120,000 clones, roughly nine tenths of them seen only once. This specimen was peripheral blood, taken on day 0 of AZD1222 vaccination. Receptor source: an adult in good health. Each CDR3 is given with its conserved first and last residue. D genes are given only for firm matches. The size field is filled for only some rows; it gives once, few, many or a size class.

v_gene: TRBV2; d_gene: TRBD2; abundance: .; j_gene: TRBJ2-7; CDR3nt: TGTGCCAGCAGCGGTCCCCCTACTAGCGCCCGTTTCTCCTACGAGCAGTACTTC; CDR3aa: CASSGPPTSARFSYEQYF
v_gene: TRBV18; d_gene: .; abundance: once; j_gene: TRBJ1-4; CDR3nt: TGTGCCAGCTCACCCCTCGGGGCGAGCCATGAAAAACTGTTTTTT; CDR3aa: CASSPLGASHEKLFF
v_gene: TRBV28; d_gene: TRBD2; abundance: .; j_gene: TRBJ2-3; CDR3nt: TGTGCCAGCAGTTTAATAGCGGGGAGAACAGATACGCAGTATTTT; CDR3aa: CASSLIAGRTDTQYF
v_gene: TRBV6-2/TRBV6-3; d_gene: TRBD1; abundance: .; j_gene: TRBJ1-5; CDR3nt: TGTGCCAGCAGCCTTATCAGGGGGAGTCAGCCCCAGCATTTT; CDR3aa: CASSLIRGSQPQHF
v_gene: TRBV25-1; d_gene: TRBD2; abundance: .; j_gene: TRBJ2-5; CDR3nt: TGTGCCAGCAGTGATTCTATCTGGACTAGCGGGAAAGAGACCCAGTACTTC; CDR3aa: CASSDSIWTSGKETQYF
v_gene: TRBV6-5; d_gene: .; abundance: .; j_gene: TRBJ2-1; CDR3nt: TGTGCCAGCAGCCCCGGGGAAAGCTCCTACAATGAGCAGTTCTTC; CDR3aa: CASSPGESSYNEQFF
v_gene: TRBV7-6; d_gene: TRBD2; abundance: .; j_gene: TRBJ2-1; CDR3nt: TGTGCCAGCAGCTTAGCCTCCCTTACTAGGGAGGGGACCAATGAGCAGTTCTTC; CDR3aa: CASSLASLTREGTNEQFF
v_gene: TRBV14; d_gene: .; abundance: once; j_gene: TRBJ1-4; CDR3nt: TGTGCCAGCAGCCTAACCAGGGCAAGAAATGAAAAACTGTTTTTT; CDR3aa: CASSLTRARNEKLFF
v_gene: TRBV24-1; d_gene: TRBD1; abundance: .; j_gene: TRBJ1-4; CDR3nt: TGTGCCACCAGTGACCCCTCGACAGGGTCGGATGAAAAACTGTTTTTT; CDR3aa: CATSDPSTGSDEKLFF
v_gene: TRBV18; d_gene: .; abundance: .; j_gene: TRBJ2-4; CDR3nt: TGTGCCAGCTCAGCTTCGGGACTCATCTTAGCCAAAAACATTCAGTACTTC; CDR3aa: CASSASGLILAKNIQYF
v_gene: TRBV5-1; d_gene: .; abundance: .; j_gene: TRBJ2-7; CDR3nt: TGCGCCAGCAGTCTCAACCGCGGGGCGGACGAGCAGTACTTC; CDR3aa: CASSLNRGADEQYF
v_gene: TRBV5-1; d_gene: TRBD2; abundance: .; j_gene: TRBJ2-7; CDR3nt: TGCGCCAGCAGCTTGGGAGCTAGCGGGATCGGCGAGCAGTACTTC; CDR3aa: CASSLGASGIGEQYF
v_gene: TRBV28; d_gene: TRBD2; abundance: .; j_gene: TRBJ2-5; CDR3nt: TGTGCCAGCAGTTTAAACCCCATTAGCGGGAGGGCCTGGGAGACCCAGTACTTC; CDR3aa: CASSLNPISGRAWETQYF